This T cell receptor (beta chain) was sequenced during a study of regulatory T cells in long-lasting Graves disease. The CDR3 is made up of 15 amino acids. V lost 3 bases, J lost 7 bases, and 17 bases lay in between. CDR1 and CDR2 (germline): SGHDT, YYEEEE. Study-level findings and limits: TRBV28, TRBJ1-2 and TRBJ2-5 were segments that persistent disease favored. Comparison showed that persistent patients shared more public clonotypes (roughly 2,500) than new patients (about 880).

The TCR beta library used iRepertoire HTBI primers with Arm-PCR amplification of CDR3. A single record per CDR3 protein comes from TCRdb applying MiXCR to the multiplex PCR reads. The sample records 400,000 to 500,000 distinct CDR3 sequences, roughly 21% being singletons. Noted time point: persistent/refractory GD, antithyroid drugs over 5 years with positive TRAb. After RNA was extracted from PBMCs, the TCR library was made from it. This clonotype was detected a few times. The antigen is unknown. The chain combines TRBV5-6 with TRBJ1-5, with D hard to call. The starting material was peripheral blood mononuclear cells (PBMCs), obtained when the disease was refractory, from a patient treated with antithyroid drugs. This TCR was sampled from a female donor with Graves disease. The CDR3: CASSSRAPKVQPQHF. In DNA, the CDR3 is TGTGCCAGCAGCTCTCGGGCCCCCAAGGTACAGCCCCAGCATTTT.